This TCR beta chain emerged from a study of blood T cell repertoires in COVID-19. Libraries were prepared by immunoSEQ multiplex PCR; TCRdb keeps only in-frame clonotypes and omits some of them. The top ten clones hold around 25% of a sample with 90,000 or so clones, roughly 84% of them seen once. This CDR3 comprises 17 residues. The ends lost 1 base at V and 4 bases at J; junction bases unmatched: 11. Germline V gene sequence: CDR1 SNHLY, CDR2 FYNNEI. The rearrangement links TRBV2 to TRBJ2-7, with 9 positions matching TRBD2. This clonotype originated in a man in his sixties with acute or convalescent COVID-19. The sample comprised peripheral blood. The CDR3: CASSEGLAGRRGYEQYF. The CDR3, as DNA: TGTGCCAGCAGTGAAGGGCTAGCGGGGAGACGAGGATACGAGCAGTACTTC.